In its sample, the clone carrying this T cell receptor beta chain was seen many times. Its specificity is not known. The record originates from a study of response to subunit inactivated influenza vaccine. TCRdb itself ran the RT-PCR reads through MiXCR, one entry per CDR3 protein. Among under 550,000 distinct CDR3 sequences listed, about 7.6% were seen once. The germline V and J ends were trimmed by 6 bases and 1 base, with 12 bases remaining between them. The CDR3 is made up of 14 amino acids. From germline, CDR1 is MNHEY and CDR2 SMNVEV (reference sequence). Whole-study findings and limits: Few new T cells, the authors suggested, are recruited by each seasonal influenza vaccination.

Source: PBMCs from blood, taken around 25 months after vaccination. This clonotype originated in a man aged 50-75 years who received an inactivated influenza vaccine. The V call is TRBV27, the J call TRBJ1-1, with a weak D call TRBD1 (6 bases). The DNA of the CDR3 is TGTGCCAGCAGAAACTCGGACAGGAACACTGAAGCTTTCTTT. Protein sequence: CASRNSDRNTEAFF.